A single sample gave rise to the 28 T cell receptor beta chains below, sequenced in a study of T cells in tumors after PD-1 blockade. Sequencing used immunoSEQ multiplex PCR; TCRdb keeps in-frame clones, though not all of them. Among fewer than 15,000 clones listed, roughly 87% were seen once. The sample here was PBMCs, taken after anti-PD-1 treatment. All receptors derive from a human donor with basal cell carcinoma.

The rearrangement joins TRBV29-1 to TRBJ1-1, with TRBD1 as a possible D gene (5 bases). CDR1 is SQVTM and CDR2 is ANQGSEA in the germline V gene. Between the trimmed V and J ends, which lost 6 bases and 1 base, there was a span of 15 bases. The CDR3 consists of 14 residues. The CDR3 sequence: CSVRGDWANTEAFF. The CDR3 DNA sequence: TGCAGCGTGAGGGGTGATTGGGCGAACACTGAAGCTTTCTTT.

The rearrangement links TRBV12-3 or TRBV12-4 to TRBJ2-2, with no clear D. The CDR3 has 13 residues. V lost 6 bases, J lost 6 bases, and 11 bases lay in between. The DNA of the CDR3 is TGTGCCAGCAGCCCCACAATGGCCGGGGAGCTGTTTTTT. Translation gives CASSPTMAGELFF.

This clone occurred a few times. Here the CDR3 reads CASSRGSSGANVLTF. The CDR3 DNA sequence: TGTGCCAGCAGCCGCGGGAGCTCTGGGGCCAACGTCCTGACTTTC. The chain is built from TRBV14 and TRBJ2-6; 7 nucleotides line up with TRBD2. The CDR3 length is 15 residues. Germline V gene lookup returns CDR1 SGHDN and CDR2 FVKESK. V trimming: 4 bases; J trimming: 0 bases; junction bases outside the gene matches: 0. Full variable domain (rest looked up from reference TRBV14 and TRBJ2-6): EAGVTQFPSHSVIEKGQTVTLRCDPISGHDNLYWYRRVMGKEIKFLLHFVKESKQDESGMPNNRFLAERTGGTYSTLKVQPAELEDSGVYFCASSRGSSGANVLTFGAGSRLTVL.

This chain links TRBV18 with TRBJ2-1; 10 bases line up with TRBD1. V was clipped by 3 bases and J by 3 bases; unmatched bases: 5. CDR1 and CDR2 (germline): KGHSH, LQKENI. This CDR3 has 16 amino acids. Here the CDR3 DNA reads TGTGCCAGCTCACCGGGGGACAGGGGAGACTACAATGAGCAGTTCTTC. The encoded protein is CASSPGDRGDYNEQFF.

The V call is TRBV19, the J call TRBJ2-5, with D possibly being TRBD1 (6 bases). This CDR3 has 14 amino acids. V was cut by 6 bases and J by 6 bases, with 17 bases left in between. Germline CDR1 and CDR2: LNHDA and SQIVND (reference sequence). The CDR3 is CASSPTGGTQTQYF. CDR3 DNA: TGTGCCAGTAGCCCGACAGGAGGTACTCAGACCCAGTACTTC.

This chain connects TRBV12-3 or TRBV12-4 to TRBJ1-2; D might be TRBD1 (6 bases). This CDR3 contains 12 residues. Trimming removed 6 bases from V and 6 bases from J, with 11 bases in between. The DNA of the CDR3 is TGTGCCAGCAGGGATCGACAGGATGGCTACACCTTC. Its protein is CASRDRQDGYTF.

The rearrangement uses TRBV28 and TRBJ1-5; D perhaps matches TRBD1 (5 bases). Trimming took 6 bases from V and 5 from J, leaving 14 bases between them. This CDR3 region has 14 residues. CDR1 and CDR2 from the germline V gene are MDHEN and SYDVKM. CDR3 DNA sequence: TGTGCCAGCAGCCCCGCCCCGGGGGATCAGCCCCAGCATTTT. Translation: CASSPAPGDQPQHF.

The rearrangement joins TRBV2 to TRBJ1-3, with D perhaps TRBD1 (5 bases). The CDR3 loop spans 14 amino acids. V lost 5 bases and J lost 8, with 16 bases in between. CDR1 is SNHLY, CDR2 FYNNEI, per germline. CDR3: CASSLWQGEDTIYF. The CDR3 DNA reads as TGTGCCAGCAGTCTGTGGCAGGGTGAAGACACCATATATTTT.

The V gene is TRBV6-6, the J gene TRBJ2-5; TRBD1 agrees at 9 bases. The V segment lost 7 bases and the J segment 4 bases; nucleotides outside the gene matches: 13. From germline, CDR1 is MNHNY and CDR2 SVGAGI (reference sequence). The CDR3 loop spans 16 amino acids. The CDR3 loop is CASTPGQGTSGETQYF. DNA of the CDR3: TGTGCCAGCACGCCGGGACAGGGTACATCGGGAGAGACCCAGTACTTC.

The chain joins TRBV7-9 to TRBJ2-3, with D perhaps matching TRBD1 or TRBD2 (5 bases each). The CDR3 covers 14 residues. With 5 bases removed from V and 2 bases from J, the gap between germline ends came to 11 bases. Germline CDR1 is SEHNR and CDR2 is FQNEAQ (reference sequence). The CDR3, as DNA: TGTGCCAGCAGCCGGGACGCGGCCACAGATACGCAGTATTTT. Translation: CASSRDAATDTQYF. The whole variable domain, remainder taken from reference TRBV7-9 and TRBJ2-3, is DTGVSQNPRHKITKRGQNVTFRCDPISEHNRLYWYRQTLGQGPEFLTYFQNEAQLEKSRLLSDRFSAERPKGSFSTLEIQRTEQGDSAMYLCASSRDAATDTQYFGPGTRLTVL.

CDR3 nucleotide sequence: TGTGCCAGTAGTACAGGGGGTAACTATGGCTACACCTTC. The encoded protein is CASSTGGNYGYTF. This chain joins TRBV19 and TRBJ1-2; 7 positions agree with TRBD1. This CDR3 has 13 amino acids. Per germline, CDR1 LNHDA and CDR2 SQIVND (reference sequence). V trimming: 4 bases; J trimming: 1 base; junction bases outside the gene matches: 0.

This rearrangement joins TRBV14 to TRBJ1-6; D gene ambiguous. Germline V gene sequence: CDR1 SGHDN, CDR2 FVKESK. The CDR3 is made up of 17 amino acids. Trimming pared 3 bases from V and 1 base from J, leaving 13 bases between. The CDR3 reads CASSQVGRGSYNSPLHF. CDR3 bases: TGTGCCAGCAGCCAGGTTGGGAGAGGGTCCTATAATTCACCCCTCCACTTT.

The chain couples TRBV7-6 to TRBJ2-3; D is unclear. The CDR3 runs 15 residues. CDR1 is SGHVS, CDR2 FNYEAQ, per germline. With 3 bases removed from V and 0 bases from J, the gap between germline ends came to 10 bases. In DNA, the CDR3 is TGTGCCAGCAGCTTCTCGACGGGTAGCACAGATACGCAGTATTTT. Its translation: CASSFSTGSTDTQYF. The full variable domain, rest sourced from reference TRBV7-6 and TRBJ2-3, is GAGVSQSPRYKVTKRGQDVALRCDPISGHVSLYWYRQALGQGPEFLTYFNYEAQQDKSGLPNDRFSAERPEGSISTLTIQRTEQRDSAMYRCASSFSTGSTDTQYFGPGTRLTVL.

This clone has a single count. The J gene is TRBJ1-1, the V gene TRBV19, with D maybe TRBD1 (5 bases). V lost 3 bases and J 1 base, leaving 9 bases between the germline ends. The CDR3 is 14 amino acids. Germline CDR1 reads LNHDA; CDR2 reads SQIVND (reference sequence). The CDR3 region is CASSIVRGNTEAFF. The DNA for the CDR3 is TGTGCCAGTAGTATTGTGAGGGGGAACACTGAAGCTTTCTTT.

The chain couples TRBV11-2 to TRBJ2-4; D remains unclear. V lost 0 bases and J lost 0, with 15 bases in between. This CDR3 is 18 amino acids long. CDR1 and CDR2 from the germline V gene are SGHAT and FQNNGV. The CDR3 here is CASSLEAWNLLAKNIQYF. CDR3 sequence (DNA): TGTGCCAGCAGCTTAGAAGCCTGGAACCTATTAGCCAAAAACATTCAGTACTTC. The full variable domain, in which reference TRBV11-2 and TRBJ2-4 provide the parts outside the CDR3, is EAGVAQSPRYKIIEKRQSVAFWCNPISGHATLYWYQQILGQGPKLLIQFQNNGVVDDSQLPKDRFSAERLKGVDSTLKIQPAKLEDSAVYLCASSLEAWNLLAKNIQYFGAGTRLSVL.

Only one count was recorded for this clone. The gene calls are TRBV18 and TRBJ2-3; D gene ambiguous. Trimming cost V 3 bases and J 2 bases, with 15 bases left between them. The V gene's germline CDR1 is KGHSH and CDR2 LQKENI. This CDR3 has 16 residues. The CDR3 coding sequence is TGTGCCAGCTCACCTTCTCCGGCGGCCCACACAGATACGCAGTATTTT. Residues: CASSPSPAAHTDTQYF.

This clone appeared a few times. The chain has TRBV6-2 or TRBV6-3 and TRBJ1-4; possibly TRBD1 for D (5 bases). The V gene lost 4 bases and the J gene lost 0 bases, with 9 bases spanning the gap. Germline V lookup: CDR1 MNHEY, CDR2 SVGEGT. The CDR3 has 15 residues. The CDR3 DNA reads as TGTGCCAGCAGTTCGCCGACAGCAACTAATGAAAAACTGTTTTTT. Its translation: CASSSPTATNEKLFF.

This rearrangement joins TRBV7-2 to TRBJ1-1, with D possibly TRBD1 on 6 matching bases. Trimming left V 2 bases short and J 0 bases short, with 13 bases between. Germline loops: CDR1 SGHTA, CDR2 FQGNSA. This CDR3 comprises 16 residues. CDR3 nucleotide sequence: TGTGCCAGCAGCTTATTTTCTGGACAGCTGAACACTGAAGCTTTCTTT. This codes for CASSLFSGQLNTEAFF. Based on the CDR3 plus reference TRBV7-2 and TRBJ1-1, the full variable domain is GAGVSQSPSNKVTEKGKDVELRCDPISGHTALYWYRQSLGQGLEFLIYFQGNSAPDKSGLPSDRFSAERTGGSVSTLTIQRTQQEDSAVYLCASSLFSGQLNTEAFFGQGTRLTVV.

The J gene is TRBJ1-2, the V gene TRBV7-2; 10 nucleotides match TRBD1. Germline CDR1 reads SGHTA; CDR2 reads FQGNSA. The CDR3 runs to 15 residues. J lost 4 bases, V lost 5 bases, and 7 bases had no gene match. The DNA of the CDR3 is TGTGCCAGCAGCGTGACAGGGGGCCCTTTCTATGGCTACACCTTC. It yields the protein CASSVTGGPFYGYTF.

The chain uses TRBV6-2 or TRBV6-3 and TRBJ2-5; 9 bases match TRBD2. CDR1 is MNHEY, CDR2 SVGEGT, per germline. CDR3 size: 16 residues. With V trimmed by 2 bases and J by 4 bases, 8 bases remained unmatched. CDR3: CASSYSGSGGGETQYF. CDR3 nucleotides: TGTGCCAGCAGTTACAGCGGTAGCGGGGGTGGAGAGACCCAGTACTTC.

This sequence joins TRBV5-5 and TRBJ2-7; D possibly corresponds to TRBD2 (6 bases). The CDR3 runs to 12 residues. Trimming left V 5 bases short and J 2 bases short, with 8 bases between. Germline CDR1 reads SGHKS; CDR2 reads YYEKEE (reference sequence). As DNA, the CDR3 is TGTGCCAGCAGGGGGGAGGCCTACGAGCAGTACTTC. It is translated as CASRGEAYEQYF.

The chain couples TRBV30 to TRBJ2-1; D uncertain. CDR1 and CDR2 (germline): GTSNPN, SVGIG (reference sequence). This CDR3 is 12 amino acids long. Trimming took off 3 bases at V and 4 bases at J, with 7 bases between the two ends. The CDR3 DNA follows: TGTGCCTGGAGGCCTAATTACAATGAGCAGTTCTTC. This translates into CAWRPNYNEQFF.

Points on this clone: A much larger clone is a single base away; this may be a read error. Distinct nucleotide sequences in the sample also encode this CDR3. The chain is built from TRBV6-4 and TRBJ2-1; 7 positions match TRBD1. This CDR3 has 14 amino acids. Germline V gene lookup returns CDR1 MRHNA and CDR2 SNTAGT. The CDR3 DNA reads TGTGCCAGTAGTGACTCGGGGACAGAGACTGAGCAGTTCTTC. It encodes CASSDSGTETEQFF.

This clone was seen just once. The genes are TRBV5-1 and TRBJ2-1, with 7 bases lining up with TRBD1. Trimming removed 0 bases from V and 0 bases from J; junction bases left unmatched: 0. CDR3 length equals 15 residues. Germline V CDR1 and CDR2: SGHRS, YFSETQ. The CDR3: CASSLGQGSYNEQFF. The CDR3 coding sequence is TGCGCCAGCAGCTTGGGACAGGGCTCCTACAATGAGCAGTTCTTC.

This clone has more than one count but fewer than ten. V is TRBV2 and J is TRBJ2-1; 7 nucleotides match TRBD2. After removal of 1 base from V and 0 bases from J, the junction contained 12 bases not matched to a gene. The CDR3 consists of 19 residues. In germline, CDR1 is SNHLY, CDR2 FYNNEI. CDR3 coding DNA: TGTGCCAGCAGTGAAGGGTGGGCGGGGGTGGGGAGCTCCTACAATGAGCAGTTCTTC. Amino acids: CASSEGWAGVGSSYNEQFF.

The V and J genes are TRBV24-1 and TRBJ2-1, with 13 bases aligning to TRBD2. This CDR3 spans 16 amino acids. V shed 4 bases and J 8 bases; nucleotides not matched to a gene: 7. Germline CDR1 KGHDR, CDR2 SFDVKD. CDR3 in DNA: TGTGCCACCAGTGAACGTACTAGCGGGAGGGCCTATGAGCAGTTCTTC. It codes for CATSERTSGRAYEQFF.

CDR3 residues: CASSHPSAGNTGELFF. The CDR3 region has the DNA TGTGCCAGCAGCCATCCTAGCGCGGGGAACACCGGGGAGCTGTTTTTT. This chain links TRBV7-3 with TRBJ2-2, with D maybe TRBD2 (6 bases). Trimming pared 5 bases from V and 1 base from J, leaving 14 bases between. From germline, CDR1 is SGHTA and CDR2 FQGTGA. The CDR3 covers 16 residues.

This chain links TRBV7-2 with TRBJ1-2; possible D gene TRBD1, 6 bases. Germline V CDR1 and CDR2: SGHTA, FQGNSA. CDR3 length equals 15 residues. V lost 5 bases and J 5 bases, leaving 18 bases between the germline ends. CDR3 in amino acids: CASSPGAKTTYGYTF. Written as DNA, the CDR3 is TGTGCCAGCAGCCCAGGGGCGAAGACAACTTATGGCTACACCTTC. The entire variable domain, with the rest obtained from reference TRBV7-2 and TRBJ1-2, is as follows: GAGVSQSPSNKVTEKGKDVELRCDPISGHTALYWYRQSLGQGLEFLIYFQGNSAPDKSGLPSDRFSAERTGGSVSTLTIQRTQQEDSAVYLCASSPGAKTTYGYTFGSGTRLTVV.